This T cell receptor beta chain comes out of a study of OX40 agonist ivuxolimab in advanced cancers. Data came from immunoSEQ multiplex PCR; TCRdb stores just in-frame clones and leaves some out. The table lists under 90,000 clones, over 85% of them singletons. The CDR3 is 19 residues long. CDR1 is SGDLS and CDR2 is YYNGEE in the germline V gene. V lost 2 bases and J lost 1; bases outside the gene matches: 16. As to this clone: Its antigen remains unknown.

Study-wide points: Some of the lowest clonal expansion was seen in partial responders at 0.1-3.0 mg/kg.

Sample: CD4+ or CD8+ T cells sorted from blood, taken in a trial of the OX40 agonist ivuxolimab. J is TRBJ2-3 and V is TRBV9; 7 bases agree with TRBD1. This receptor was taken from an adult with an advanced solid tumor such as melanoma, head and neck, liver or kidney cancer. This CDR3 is CASSVSAGPRGTGTDTQYF. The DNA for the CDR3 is TGTGCCAGCAGCGTCTCAGCCGGGCCTAGGGGGACAGGCACAGATACGCAGTATTTT.